Below are 13 T cell receptor beta chains sequenced from a single sample in a study of immune characteristics of hereditary and idiopathic chronic pancreatitis. Total pancreatectomy with islet autotransplantation was the source of the chronic pancreatitis pancreas tissue. The method was immunoSEQ multiplex PCR; TCRdb's version includes in-frame clones alone and lacks a portion of them. The sample gives over 11,000 clones, around 79% of which show up once; approximately 15% is in the top ten. The sequenced sample consisted of pancreas tissue with hereditary chronic pancreatitis. These receptors originate from a human donor with chronic pancreatitis.

The V gene is TRBV2, the J gene TRBJ2-7; the match to TRBD2 covers 11 bases. Trimming took 2 bases from V and 6 from J; bases not matched to a gene: 6. Germline CDR1 SNHLY, CDR2 FYNNEI. This CDR3 is 15 amino acids long. The DNA for the CDR3 is TGTGCCAGCAGTGAATTAGCGGGAGGGCCATTCGAGCAGTACTTC. This encodes CASSELAGGPFEQYF. Full variable domain (missing parts from reference TRBV2 and TRBJ2-7): EPEVTQTPSHQVTQMGQEVILRCVPISNHLYFYWYRQILGQKVEFLVSFYNNEISEKSEIFDDQFSVERPDGSNFTLKIRSTKLEDSAMYFCASSELAGGPFEQYFGPGTRLTVT.

The chain has TRBV28 and TRBJ2-7; D possibly uses TRBD1 or TRBD2 (6 bases each). V was trimmed by 11 bases and J by 6 bases, leaving 14 bases between them. The CDR3 length is 11 residues. The V gene's germline CDR1 is MDHEN and CDR2 SYDVKM. The CDR3 reads CAVGGYSEQYF. CDR3 nucleotide sequence: TGTGCCGTAGGGGGGTACAGCGAGCAGTACTTC.

The rearrangement joins TRBV5-6 to TRBJ1-2; D is unclear. The CDR3 totals 14 residues. Germline assignment: CDR1 SGHDT and CDR2 YYEEEE. V was shortened by 7 bases and J by 0 bases, with 13 bases between the two germline ends. Here the CDR3 DNA reads TGTGCCAGCGCAACAGCTACCCCTAACTATGGCTACACCTTC. Translation gives CASATATPNYGYTF.

V and J are TRBV5-1 and TRBJ2-2; D unclear. Trimming took off 5 bases at V and 0 bases at J, with 11 bases between the two ends. Germline V CDR1 and CDR2: SGHRS, YFSETQ. This CDR3 spans 15 amino acids. This CDR3 reads CASRVGGTNTGELFF. The CDR3 DNA follows: TGCGCCAGCAGGGTTGGTGGGACGAACACCGGGGAGCTGTTTTTT. Full variable domain (rest looked up from reference TRBV5-1 and TRBJ2-2): KAGVTQTPRYLIKTRGQQVTLSCSPISGHRSVSWYQQTPGQGLQFLFEYFSETQRNKGNFPGRFSGRQFSNSRSEMNVSTLELGDSALYLCASRVGGTNTGELFFGEGSRLTVL.

This clone turned up a few times. The chain combines TRBV4-1 with TRBJ1-1; a weak D match, TRBD1 (5 bases). Germline lookup yields CDR1 MGHRA and CDR2 YSYEKL. CDR3 length: 15 amino acids. V dropped 2 bases and J dropped 0 bases, with 10 bases sitting between them. This CDR3 reads CASSQTQVMNTEAFF. In DNA form, the CDR3 reads TGCGCCAGCAGCCAAACACAGGTCATGAACACTGAAGCTTTCTTT.

The rearrangement links TRBV24-1 to TRBJ1-2; TRBD1 might be the D (5 bases). In germline, CDR1 is KGHDR, CDR2 SFDVKD. The CDR3 runs 13 residues. The V end lost 7 bases, the J end lost 4 bases, and 12 bases lay between the germline ends. CDR3 sequence: CATSMTGTYGYTF. In DNA form, the CDR3 reads TGTGCCACCAGCATGACCGGGACCTATGGCTACACCTTC.

This chain uses TRBV30 with TRBJ1-4; D is undetermined. Germline V gene lookup returns CDR1 GTSNPN and CDR2 SVGIG (reference sequence). V lost 0 bases and J lost 4, with 9 bases in between. The CDR3 consists of 14 residues. CDR3 DNA sequence: TGTGCCTGGAGTGTACGGAGGGATAATGAAAAACTGTTTTTT. It encodes CAWSVRRDNEKLFF. The whole variable domain, filled in from reference TRBV30 and TRBJ1-4, reads SQTIHQWPATLVQPVGSPLSLECTVEGTSNPNLYWYRQAAGRGLQLLFYSVGIGQISSEVPQNLSASRPQDRQFILSSKKLLLSDSGFYLCAWSVRRDNEKLFFGSGTQLSVL.

Here the CDR3 DNA reads TGCGCCAGCAGCCAAACTGACAGGGCAGACCAGCCCCAGCATTTT. Encoded protein: CASSQTDRADQPQHF. V is TRBV4-1 and J is TRBJ1-5; TRBD1 aligns across 7 bases. This CDR3 comprises 15 residues. Trimming cost V 2 bases and J 7 bases; bases outside gene matches: 8. Germline values: CDR1 MGHRA, CDR2 YSYEKL.

This chain joins TRBV25-1 and TRBJ2-1; D is possibly TRBD1 (6 bases). CDR1 MGHDK and CDR2 SYGVNS come from the germline V gene. With 1 base removed from V and 9 bases from J, the gap between germline ends came to 13 bases. The CDR3 totals 14 residues. CDR3 nucleotide sequence: TGTGCCAGCAGTGAATTAGGGACAAAGGTTGAGCAGTTCTTC. Translating gives CASSELGTKVEQFF.

The V gene is TRBV5-4, the J gene TRBJ2-3; tentatively, D is TRBD1 or TRBD2 (5 bases each). This CDR3 spans 15 amino acids. Germline assignment: CDR1 SGHNT and CDR2 YYREEE (reference sequence). The V end lost 4 bases, the J end lost 6 bases, and 18 bases lay between the germline ends. The chain's CDR3 is CASSVPGREWDTQYF. The CDR3 DNA is TGTGCCAGCAGCGTCCCCGGCAGGGAGTGGGATACGCAGTATTTT. Together with reference TRBV5-4 and TRBJ2-3, the CDR3 gives the full variable domain: ETGVTQSPTHLIKTRGQQVTLRCSSQSGHNTVSWYQQALGQGPQFIFQYYREEENGRGNFPPRFSGLQFPNYSSELNVNALELDDSALYLCASSVPGREWDTQYFGPGTRLTVL.

This clone was observed a few times. V and J are TRBV7-2 and TRBJ2-1; possibly TRBD2 for D (6 bases). CDR1 and CDR2 (germline): SGHTA, FQGNSA. Deletions cut 4 bases from V and 3 bases from J, with 13 bases between. The CDR3 is 15 amino acids. The CDR3 DNA is TGTGCCAGCAGCTCCGTGGTCGGGGGCTACAATGAGCAGTTCTTC. Residues: CASSSVVGGYNEQFF.

The count of this clone is one. The CDR3 coding sequence is TGTGCCAGCAGTGGCCGTGGTGGGGCCAACGTCCTGACTTTC. This encodes CASSGRGGANVLTF. V is TRBV2 and J is TRBJ2-6, with D hard to call. Germline assignment: CDR1 SNHLY and CDR2 FYNNEI. The V gene lost 4 bases and the J gene lost 3 bases, with 7 bases spanning the gap. The CDR3 sequence is 14 residues long.

The V and J genes are TRBV6-4 and TRBJ2-1; TRBD2 aligns across 12 bases. The CDR3 length is 13 residues. V gave up 4 bases and J gave up 8 bases; unmatched junction bases: 0. Germline loops: CDR1 MRHNA, CDR2 SNTAGT. The CDR3 here is CASSASGRDEQFF. CDR3 DNA sequence: TGTGCCAGCAGTGCTAGCGGGAGGGATGAGCAGTTCTTC.